These T cell receptor beta chains were read from a single sample in a study of T cell clonotyping in hematopoietic cell transplantation. Here immunoSEQ multiplex PCR was the method, and the copy in TCRdb shows in-frame clones only, minus some. In the table there are 5,000 to 6,500 clones, about 73% of which are singletons. Sequences were derived from peripheral blood mononuclear cells, sampled 180 days after allogeneic stem cell transplant. These receptors were taken from a male patient aged 70-85 years who had an allogeneic stem cell transplant from an unrelated donor, so T cells may come from the graft donor. Some clones in this sample may be carry-over from other donors' samples. CDR3s include the opening cysteine and the closing phenylalanine or tryptophan. D genes are given only for firm matches. Clone size is given for some rows only: seen once, a few or many times, or a class if the clone is expanded.

-	TRBV7-7	TRBJ1-2	-	TGTGCTAGCAGCTTAATTCTACAGGGTGGCTACACCTTC	CASSLILQGGYTF
-	TRBV7-2	TRBJ1-1	-	TGTGCCAGCAGCTTAGTTTCGAGGACTGAAGCTTTCTTT	CASSLVSRTEAFF
-	TRBV13	TRBJ1-2	-	TGTGCCAGCAGCGCGACCCACACCGTCGGGTATGGCTACACCTTC	CASSATHTVGYGYTF
-	TRBV27	TRBJ1-1	-	TGTGCCAGCAGTTTAGGGTATGGGAACACTGAAGCTTTCTTT	CASSLGYGNTEAFF
-	TRBV27	TRBJ2-2	TRBD2	TGTGCCAGCTTCCCGCGGCTAGCGGCCAACACCGGGGAGCTGTTTTTT	CASFPRLAANTGELFF
-	TRBV27	TRBJ1-5	-	TGTGCCAGCGGTTATGAGGGTCAGCCCCAGCATTTT	CASGYEGQPQHF
-	TRBV5-1	TRBJ2-5	-	TGCGCCAGCAGCTCCGGGACTCAGTTGGGGGAGACCCAGTACTTC	CASSSGTQLGETQYF
-	TRBV4-1	TRBJ2-4	TRBD1	TGCGCCAGCAGCCCCCTACCGGGACAGGGGGATTTTCGCATTCAGTACTTC	CASSPLPGQGDFRIQYF
-	TRBV5-1	TRBJ1-1	-	TGCGCCAGCAGCTTGGTGGGGGCGACTGAAGCTTTCTTT	CASSLVGATEAFF
-	TRBV5-6	TRBJ2-5	-	TGTGCCAGCAGCATCAGGGGCTCCCAAGAGACCCAGTACTTC	CASSIRGSQETQYF
-	TRBV2	TRBJ2-1	-	TGTGCCAGCACCGGGACCCTCGCCCACAATGAGCAGTTCTTC	CASTGTLAHNEQFF
-	TRBV28	TRBJ1-2	-	TGTGCCAGCAGTTACTATACAGGCAATAATGGCTACACCTTC	CASSYYTGNNGYTF
-	TRBV11-2	TRBJ2-7	TRBD2	TGTGCCAGCAGCTTAGATCGGTCTAGCGGGCGGGGTCCTGGTCCCTACGAGCAGTACTTC	CASSLDRSSGRGPGPYEQYF
once	TRBV2	TRBJ2-1	-	TGTGCCAGCAGTAAGACTCCAACCTCCTACAATGAGCAGTTCTTC	CASSKTPTSYNEQFF
few	TRBV2	TRBJ1-5	-	TGTGCCAGCGGGGAGCAGGGAGGGTCGGATCAGCCCCAGCATTTT	CASGEQGGSDQPQHF
once	TRBV5-1	TRBJ2-3	-	TGCGCCAGCAGCTTGGAGGTGAGCACAGATACGCAGTATTTT	CASSLEVSTDTQYF
-	TRBV29-1	TRBJ1-1	-	TGCAGCGTTCGCAGGGGAGGAGTATGGAACACTGAAGCTTTCTTT	CSVRRGGVWNTEAFF
-	TRBV28	TRBJ2-1	TRBD2	TGTGCCAGCAGCCTCAACATAGGGACTAGCGGGAGGGATGAGCAGTTCTTC	CASSLNIGTSGRDEQFF
-	TRBV27	TRBJ2-1	TRBD2	TGTGCCAGCAGTGCGGGGACTAGCGGAGGCTCCTACAATGAGCAGTTCTTC	CASSAGTSGGSYNEQFF
once	TRBV7-2	TRBJ2-7	-	TGTGCCAGCACGGGGGATAGCGGTAGCTCCTACGAGCAGTACTTC	CASTGDSGSSYEQYF
-	TRBV28	TRBJ2-5	-	TGTGCCAGCAGCACTCTTACTTTCGCCGGGACAACACAAGAGACCCAGTACTTC	CASSTLTFAGTTQETQYF
-	TRBV11-1	TRBJ1-1	-	TGTGCCAGCAGCCCCTATTCAGGCTTGAACACTGAAGCTTTCTTT	CASSPYSGLNTEAFF
-	TRBV5-6	TRBJ2-5	-	TGTGCCAGCAGCTTGTATCTCGGAGCCTTAAAAGAGACCCAGTACTTC	CASSLYLGALKETQYF
-	TRBV6-5	TRBJ2-7	-	TGTGCCAGCAGTTTTTCCCCAGATGACGAGCAGTACTTC	CASSFSPDDEQYF
-	TRBV27	TRBJ1-5	TRBD1	TGTGCCAGCAGTAACAGGGGACGTTATCAGCCCCAGCATTTT	CASSNRGRYQPQHF
-	TRBV2	TRBJ2-3	TRBD2	TGTGCCAGCACCATCCGGGGGGGGAGAGGCACAGATACGCAGTATTTT	CASTIRGGRGTDTQYF
-	TRBV19	TRBJ1-2	-	TGTGCCAGTAGTATAGCCCCGGACCCGGTCAATAATCGATATGGCTACACCTTC	CASSIAPDPVNNRYGYTF
-	TRBV4-1	TRBJ2-1	-	TGCGCCAGCAGCCAAGTACGGCTAGCGGGACAGGATGAGCAGTTCTTC	CASSQVRLAGQDEQFF
-	TRBV13	TRBJ2-7	-	TGTGCCAGCAGCTCGGACCTTTCGGGCGAGCAGTACTTC	CASSSDLSGEQYF
-	TRBV5-6	TRBJ1-1	-	TGTGCCAGCAGCTTGGAGGACACTGAGCCAACTGAAGCTTTCTTT	CASSLEDTEPTEAFF
-	TRBV29-1	TRBJ2-3	-	TGCAGCGGCGGCGGGACGTCTGGGGATACGCAGTATTTT	CSGGGTSGDTQYF
-	TRBV7-9	TRBJ2-2	TRBD2	TGTGCCAGCAGCGCTTCCCCGGGACTAGCGGGAGGAGAAACCGGGGAGCTGTTTTTT	CASSASPGLAGGETGELFF
-	TRBV13	TRBJ1-1	TRBD1	TGTGCCAGCAGCCCACGGGCAGGGGGTTACACTGAAGCTTTCTTT	CASSPRAGGYTEAFF
medium-sized	TRBV9	TRBJ2-1	TRBD2	TGTGCCAGCAGCGTAGTTGGCGGGAGGGCAGGGAATGAGCAGTTCTTC	CASSVVGGRAGNEQFF
-	TRBV19	TRBJ2-3	TRBD2	TGTGCCAGTAGTCTTTATAGCGGGGACACAGATACGCAGTATTTT	CASSLYSGDTDTQYF
-	TRBV19	TRBJ2-7	TRBD2	TGTGCCAGTAGCTACGAGGGAGGGCCTTACGAGCAGTACTTC	CASSYEGGPYEQYF
-	TRBV28	TRBJ2-3	-	TGTGCCAGCAGTTTAGCGCTAGGCGTCACAGATACGCAGTATTTT	CASSLALGVTDTQYF
-	TRBV5-1	TRBJ1-1	-	TGCGCCAGCAGCTCCGGGCGGCCAAGTGGCACTGAAGCTTTCTTT	CASSSGRPSGTEAFF
-	TRBV5-4	TRBJ1-1	TRBD1	TGTGCCAGCAGCCCGGGACAGGGGACCCCTTCAGTAGGCACTGAAGCTTTCTTT	CASSPGQGTPSVGTEAFF
-	TRBV27	TRBJ2-7	TRBD1	TGTGCCAGCAACCGGCGGCCGGCACAGGGGCCCTACGAGCAGTACTTC	CASNRRPAQGPYEQYF
-	TRBV30	TRBJ1-5	TRBD1	TGTGCCTGGAGTGACCGGACAGGGGGCAATCAGCCCCAGCATTTT	CAWSDRTGGNQPQHF
few	TRBV4-1	TRBJ2-7	TRBD2	TGCGCCAGCAGGGGGGACTACTCCTACGAGCAGTACTTC	CASRGDYSYEQYF
-	TRBV6-5	TRBJ1-1	-	TGTGCCAGCAGTTGGGTGGGGGTGAACACTGAAGCTTTCTTT	CASSWVGVNTEAFF
medium-sized	TRBV2	TRBJ2-7	-	TGTGCCAGCAGGGAGGCAGCCGAGCAGTACTTC	CASREAAEQYF
-	TRBV29-1	TRBJ2-1	-	TGCAGCGTTGAAGATGGGAGTACCTACAATGAGCAGTTCTTC	CSVEDGSTYNEQFF
-	TRBV29-1	TRBJ1-5	TRBD1	TGCAGCGTGTCGGGGACAGGGGGGAATCAGCCCCAGCATTTT	CSVSGTGGNQPQHF
-	TRBV6-5	TRBJ2-2	-	TGTGCCAGCAGTTTCTGGGGGCCGAGCACCGGGGAGCTGTTTTTT	CASSFWGPSTGELFF
-	TRBV30	TRBJ2-3	-	TGTGCCTGGAACCCGACTAGCACAGATACGCAGTATTTT	CAWNPTSTDTQYF
-	TRBV5-1	TRBJ1-3	-	TGCGCCAGCAGCTTGGAGGGACCTTACTCTGGAAACACCATATATTTT	CASSLEGPYSGNTIYF
-	TRBV5-1	TRBJ2-5	-	TGCGCCAGCAGCTTTGGAGACAGGCAAGAGACCCAGTACTTC	CASSFGDRQETQYF
-	TRBV10-3	TRBJ1-5	TRBD1	TGTGCCATCAGGGGGACAGAAAATCAGCCCCAGCATTTT	CAIRGTENQPQHF
-	TRBV28	TRBJ2-7	-	TGTGCCAGCAGTTTAGAGGCCCAGTACGAGCAGTACTTC	CASSLEAQYEQYF
-	TRBV2	TRBJ2-2	TRBD2	TGTGCCAGCAGATCCCGTGTGGCTAGCGGGAGCAAACCGAGCACCGGGGAGCTGTTTTTT	CASRSRVASGSKPSTGELFF